This T cell receptor beta chain derives from a study of shared clonotypes between healthy human individuals. Generated by immunoSEQ multiplex PCR, the TCRdb table keeps only in-frame clones and is missing some. Of approximately 2.3 million clones listed, just over 90% are singletons. Trimming removed 2 bases from V and 6 bases from J; junction bases left unmatched: 14. CDR1 is SGHTA, CDR2 FQGNSA, per germline. This CDR3 is 18 amino acids long. The rearrangement links TRBV7-2 to TRBJ2-7, with 12 bases identical to TRBD2. This clonotype was sampled from a man younger than 35 in good health. Some clones in this sample may be carry-over from other donors' samples. The sequenced material came from naive CD4+ T cells from PBMCs. As for subset: CD45RA+ positively selected. The CDR3 bases are TGTGCCAGCAGCTTATGGCTAGCGGGAGGGCCCACTTCAGGCGAGCAGTACTTC. Its protein is CASSLWLAGGPTSGEQYF.